Below, one T cell receptor (beta chain) is given with its context. The target antigen is unknown. This entry comes from a study of T cell repertoires in cytomegalovirus infection. Study details: It was the public TCR beta signatures that indicated both CMV infection and matching HLA type.

Study-wide findings and caveats: CMV carriers with the relevant HLA were identified by cumulative public TCR beta family frequency.

The CDR3 runs to 15 residues. V was trimmed by 6 bases and J by 7 bases, leaving 19 bases between them. Germline CDR1 is MNHNY and CDR2 is SVGAGI (reference sequence). TCRdb analysed the reads with MiXCR anew, one entry per CDR3 protein. The table records 740,000 or so distinct CDR3 sequences, 35% of them present only once. The sample taken for sequencing was PBMCs. The J gene is TRBJ1-3, the V gene TRBV6-6; TRBD1 is a possible D gene (5 bases). This TCR was recovered from a human donor in good health (CMV status not recorded). Some clones in this sample may be carry-over from other donors' samples. The CDR3 loop reads CASSHEGNSGNTIYF. DNA of the CDR3: TGTGCCAGCAGCCACGAGGGGAACTCCGGGAACACCATATATTTT.